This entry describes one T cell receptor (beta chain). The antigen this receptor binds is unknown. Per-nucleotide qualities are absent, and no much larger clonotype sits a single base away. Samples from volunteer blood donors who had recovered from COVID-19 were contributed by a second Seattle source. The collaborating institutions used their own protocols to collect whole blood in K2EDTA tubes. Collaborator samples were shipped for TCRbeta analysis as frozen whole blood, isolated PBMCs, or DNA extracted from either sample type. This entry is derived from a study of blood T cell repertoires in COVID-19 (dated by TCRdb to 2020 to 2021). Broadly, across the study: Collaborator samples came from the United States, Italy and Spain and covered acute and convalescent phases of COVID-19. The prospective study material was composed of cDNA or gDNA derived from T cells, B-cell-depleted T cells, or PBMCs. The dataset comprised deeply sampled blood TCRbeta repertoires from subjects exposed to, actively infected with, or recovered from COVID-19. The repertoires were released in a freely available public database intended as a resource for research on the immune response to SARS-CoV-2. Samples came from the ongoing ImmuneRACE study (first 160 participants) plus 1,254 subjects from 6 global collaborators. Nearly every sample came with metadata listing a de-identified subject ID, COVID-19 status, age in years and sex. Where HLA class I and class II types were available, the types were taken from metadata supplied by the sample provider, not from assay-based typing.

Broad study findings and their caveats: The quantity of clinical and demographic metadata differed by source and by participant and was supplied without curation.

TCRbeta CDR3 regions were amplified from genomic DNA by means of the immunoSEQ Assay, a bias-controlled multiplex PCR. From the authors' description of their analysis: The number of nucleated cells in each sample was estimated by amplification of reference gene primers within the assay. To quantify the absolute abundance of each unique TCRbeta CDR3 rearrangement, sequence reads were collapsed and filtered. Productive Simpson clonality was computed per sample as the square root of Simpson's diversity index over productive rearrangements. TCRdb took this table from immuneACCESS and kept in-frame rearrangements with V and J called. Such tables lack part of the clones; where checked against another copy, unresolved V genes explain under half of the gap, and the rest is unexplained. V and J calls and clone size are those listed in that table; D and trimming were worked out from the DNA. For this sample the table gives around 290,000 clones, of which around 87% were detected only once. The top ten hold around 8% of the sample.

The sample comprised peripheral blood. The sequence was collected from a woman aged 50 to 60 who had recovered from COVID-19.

The CDR3 reads as follows: CASSQDVLAVNEQFF. The base sequence is TGCGCCAGCAGCCAAGACGTACTAGCGGTGAATGAGCAGTTCTTC. The chain employs TRBV4-3 and TRBJ2-1; 8 bases in the junction line up with TRBD2. The germline V gene gives CDR1 as LGHNA and CDR2 as YSLEER. The CDR3, cysteine through phenylalanine, is 15 amino acids long. CDR3 DNA is the only sequence kept; it has 45 bases, read in frame from the first base. Trimming leaves V shorter by 0 bases and J shorter by 7 bases, with the junction holding 5 bases beyond the gene matches.